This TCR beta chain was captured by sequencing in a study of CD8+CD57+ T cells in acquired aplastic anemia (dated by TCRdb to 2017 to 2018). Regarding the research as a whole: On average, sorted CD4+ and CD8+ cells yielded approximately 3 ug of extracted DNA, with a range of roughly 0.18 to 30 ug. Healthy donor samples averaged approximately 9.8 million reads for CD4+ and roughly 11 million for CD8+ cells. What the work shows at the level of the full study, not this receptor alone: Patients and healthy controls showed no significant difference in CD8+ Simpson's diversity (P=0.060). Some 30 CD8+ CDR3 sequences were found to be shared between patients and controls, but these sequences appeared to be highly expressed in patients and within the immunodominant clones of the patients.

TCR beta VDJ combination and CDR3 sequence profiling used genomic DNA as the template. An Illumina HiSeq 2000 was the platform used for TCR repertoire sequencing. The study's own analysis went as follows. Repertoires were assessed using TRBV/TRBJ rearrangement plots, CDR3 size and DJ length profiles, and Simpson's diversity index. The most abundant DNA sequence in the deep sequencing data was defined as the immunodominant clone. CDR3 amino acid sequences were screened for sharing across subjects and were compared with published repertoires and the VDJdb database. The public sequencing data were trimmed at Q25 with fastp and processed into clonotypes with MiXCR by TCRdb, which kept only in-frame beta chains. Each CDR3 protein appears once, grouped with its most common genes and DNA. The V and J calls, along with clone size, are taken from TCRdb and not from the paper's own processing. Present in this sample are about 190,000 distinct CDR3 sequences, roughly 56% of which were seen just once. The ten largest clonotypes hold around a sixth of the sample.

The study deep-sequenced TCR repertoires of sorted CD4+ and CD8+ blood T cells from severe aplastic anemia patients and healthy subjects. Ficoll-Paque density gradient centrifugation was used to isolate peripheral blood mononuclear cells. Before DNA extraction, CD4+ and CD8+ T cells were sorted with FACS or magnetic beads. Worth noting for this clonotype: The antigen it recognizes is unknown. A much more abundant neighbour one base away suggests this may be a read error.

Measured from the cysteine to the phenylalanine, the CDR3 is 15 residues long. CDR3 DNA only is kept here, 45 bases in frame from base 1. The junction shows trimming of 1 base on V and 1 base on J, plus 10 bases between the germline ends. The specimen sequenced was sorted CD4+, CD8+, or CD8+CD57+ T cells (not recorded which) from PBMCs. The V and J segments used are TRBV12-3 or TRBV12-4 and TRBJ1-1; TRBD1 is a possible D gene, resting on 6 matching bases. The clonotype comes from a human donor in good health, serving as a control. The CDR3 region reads CASSLEPQGNTEAFF. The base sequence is TGTGCCAGCAGTTTAGAGCCACAGGGGAACACTGAAGCTTTCTTT.